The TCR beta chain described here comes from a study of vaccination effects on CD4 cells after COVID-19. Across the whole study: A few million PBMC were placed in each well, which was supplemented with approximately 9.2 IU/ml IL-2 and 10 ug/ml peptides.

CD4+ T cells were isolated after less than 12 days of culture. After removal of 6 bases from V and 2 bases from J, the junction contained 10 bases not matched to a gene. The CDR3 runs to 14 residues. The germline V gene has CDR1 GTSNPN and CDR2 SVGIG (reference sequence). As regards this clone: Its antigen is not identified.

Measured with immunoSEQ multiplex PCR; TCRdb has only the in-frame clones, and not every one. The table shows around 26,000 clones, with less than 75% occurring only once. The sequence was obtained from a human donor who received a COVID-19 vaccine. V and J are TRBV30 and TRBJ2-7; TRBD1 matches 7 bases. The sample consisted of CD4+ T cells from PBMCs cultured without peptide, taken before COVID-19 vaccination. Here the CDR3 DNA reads TGTGCCTGTTCTAAACAGGGGCGTCCCTACGAGCAGTACTTC. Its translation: CACSKQGRPYEQYF.